The sample holds a few counts of the clone carrying this T cell receptor (beta chain). This sample was taken from a study of graft-versus-host responses after intestinal transplantation. Plated together were around 200,000 CFSE-labeled responder cells and around 200,000 irradiated, violet-dye-labeled stimulator cells. Responder cells that were proliferating and CFSE-low, both CD3+CD4+ and CD3+CD8+, were sorted after the reaction. Using immunoSEQ multiplex PCR, the repertoire was profiled, and TCRdb retains in-frame clones only, with some absent. The data show about 8,900 clones, under 35% seen once. This specimen was alloreactive CD8+ T cells from a mixed lymphocyte reaction culture, taken before transplantation. The sample's subset: CFSE-low proliferating T cells sorted from roughly 6-day pre-transplant mixed lymphocyte reaction (GvH or HvG direction). This TCR was recovered from a human patient who was an organ donor for intestinal transplantation.

The DNA of the CDR3 is TGTGCCAGTAGTATAGGGGGGGGAGCCTACGAGCAGTACTTC. Residues: CASSIGGGAYEQYF. The V gene is TRBV19, the J gene TRBJ2-7, with 7 bases fitting TRBD2. Trimming at V came to 1 base and at J to 2 bases, leaving 2 bases not matched to a gene. CDR1 and CDR2 from the germline V gene are LNHDA and SQIVND (reference sequence). The CDR3 length is 14 residues.